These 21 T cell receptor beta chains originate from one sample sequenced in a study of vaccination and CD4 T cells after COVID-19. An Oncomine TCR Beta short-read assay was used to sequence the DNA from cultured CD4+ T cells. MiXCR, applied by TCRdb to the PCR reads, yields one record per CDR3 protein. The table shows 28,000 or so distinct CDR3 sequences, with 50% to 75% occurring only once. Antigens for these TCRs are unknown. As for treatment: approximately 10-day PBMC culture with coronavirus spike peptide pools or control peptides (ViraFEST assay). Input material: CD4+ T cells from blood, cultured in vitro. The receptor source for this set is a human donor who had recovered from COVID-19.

CDR3 in amino acids: CASIPREGGTGELFF. CDR3 in DNA: TGTGCCAGCATCCCTCGTGAAGGTGGAACCGGGGAGCTGTTTTTT. The rearrangement uses TRBV6-1 and TRBJ2-2; D gene uncertain. Trimming cost V 7 bases and J 5 bases, with 17 bases left between them. Germline V gives CDR1 MNHNS, CDR2 SASEGT. This CDR3 has 15 residues.

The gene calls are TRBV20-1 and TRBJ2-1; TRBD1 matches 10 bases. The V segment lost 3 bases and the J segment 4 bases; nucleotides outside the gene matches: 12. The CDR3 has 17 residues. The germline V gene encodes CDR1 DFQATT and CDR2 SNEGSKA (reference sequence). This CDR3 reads CSARMLVWDRGYNEQFF. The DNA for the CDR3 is TGCAGTGCTAGGATGCTCGTGTGGGACAGGGGATACAATGAGCAGTTCTTC.

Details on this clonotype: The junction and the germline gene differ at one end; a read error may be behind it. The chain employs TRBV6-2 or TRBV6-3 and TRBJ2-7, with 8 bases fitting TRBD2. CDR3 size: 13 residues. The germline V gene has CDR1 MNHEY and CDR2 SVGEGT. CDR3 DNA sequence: TGTGCCAGCAGTTACGGTGCGGTACTAGCGGAAACCTTC. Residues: CASSYGAVLAETF.

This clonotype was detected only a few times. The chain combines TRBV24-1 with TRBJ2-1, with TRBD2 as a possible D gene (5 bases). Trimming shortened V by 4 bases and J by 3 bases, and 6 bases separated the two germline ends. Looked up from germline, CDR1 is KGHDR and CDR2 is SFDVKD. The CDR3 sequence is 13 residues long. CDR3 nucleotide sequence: TGTGCCACCAGTGACGGGGTCTACAATGAGCAGTTCTTC. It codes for CATSDGVYNEQFF.

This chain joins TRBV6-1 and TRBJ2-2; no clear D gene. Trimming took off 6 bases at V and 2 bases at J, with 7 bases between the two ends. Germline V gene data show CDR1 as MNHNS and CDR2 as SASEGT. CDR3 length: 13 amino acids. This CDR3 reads CASRKPNTGELFF. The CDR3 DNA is TGTGCCAGCAGAAAGCCAAACACCGGGGAGCTGTTTTTT.

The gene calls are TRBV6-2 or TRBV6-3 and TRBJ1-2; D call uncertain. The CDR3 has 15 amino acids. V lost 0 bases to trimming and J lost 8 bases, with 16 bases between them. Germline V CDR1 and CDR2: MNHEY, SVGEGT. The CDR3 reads CASSYSKDGFGGYTF. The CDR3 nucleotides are TGTGCCAGCAGTTACTCTAAGGACGGCTTTGGCGGCTACACCTTC.

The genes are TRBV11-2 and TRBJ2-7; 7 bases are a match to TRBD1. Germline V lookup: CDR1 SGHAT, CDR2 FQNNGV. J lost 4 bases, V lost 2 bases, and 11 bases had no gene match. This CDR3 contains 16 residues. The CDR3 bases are TGTGCCAGCAGCTTACGCCTTACAGGGGTTAGGTACGAGCAGTACTTC. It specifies CASSLRLTGVRYEQYF. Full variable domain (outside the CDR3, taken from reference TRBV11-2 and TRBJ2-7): EAGVAQSPRYKIIEKRQSVAFWCNPISGHATLYWYQQILGQGPKLLIQFQNNGVVDDSQLPKDRFSAERLKGVDSTLKIQPAKLEDSAVYLCASSLRLTGVRYEQYFGPGTRLTVT.

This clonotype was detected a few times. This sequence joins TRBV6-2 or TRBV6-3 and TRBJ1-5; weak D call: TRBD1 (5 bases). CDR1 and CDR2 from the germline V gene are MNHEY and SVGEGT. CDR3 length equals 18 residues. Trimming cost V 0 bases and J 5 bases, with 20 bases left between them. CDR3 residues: CASSYSSRQGGRDQPQHF. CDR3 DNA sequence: TGTGCCAGCAGTTACTCGAGTCGTCAGGGAGGTCGGGATCAGCCCCAGCATTTT.

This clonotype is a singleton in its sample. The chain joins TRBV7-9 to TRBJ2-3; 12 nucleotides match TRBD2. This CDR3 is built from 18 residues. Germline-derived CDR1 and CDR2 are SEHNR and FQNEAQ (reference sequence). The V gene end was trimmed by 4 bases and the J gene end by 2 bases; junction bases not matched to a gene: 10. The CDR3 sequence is CASSWGLAGSSITDTQYF. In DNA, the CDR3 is TGTGCCAGCAGCTGGGGACTAGCGGGCTCCTCGATCACAGATACGCAGTATTTT.

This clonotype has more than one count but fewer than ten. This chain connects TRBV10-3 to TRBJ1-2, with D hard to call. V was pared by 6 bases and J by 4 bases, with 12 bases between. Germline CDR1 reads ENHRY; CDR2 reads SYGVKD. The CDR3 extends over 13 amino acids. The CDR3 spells CAIREAGTYGYTF. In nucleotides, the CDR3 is TGTGCCATCAGAGAGGCGGGAACCTATGGCTACACCTTC.

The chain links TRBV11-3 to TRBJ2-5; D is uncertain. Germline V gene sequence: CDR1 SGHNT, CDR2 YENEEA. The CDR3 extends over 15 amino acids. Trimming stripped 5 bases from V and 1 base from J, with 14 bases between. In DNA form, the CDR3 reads TGTGCCAGCAGCCAAGGGCGGATTGGCCAAGAGACCCAGTACTTC. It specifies CASSQGRIGQETQYF.

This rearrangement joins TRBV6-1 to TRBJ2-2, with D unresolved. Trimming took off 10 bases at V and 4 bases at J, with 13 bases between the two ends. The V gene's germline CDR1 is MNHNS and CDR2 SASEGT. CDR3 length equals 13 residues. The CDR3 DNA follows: TGTGCCACCAAAGTCCCTGTCACCGGGGAGCTGTTTTTT. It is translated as CATKVPVTGELFF.

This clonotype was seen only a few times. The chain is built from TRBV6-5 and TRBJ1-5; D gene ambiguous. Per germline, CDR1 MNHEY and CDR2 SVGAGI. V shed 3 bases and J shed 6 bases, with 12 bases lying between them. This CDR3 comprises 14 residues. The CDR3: CASSYKVGFQPQHF. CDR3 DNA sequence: TGTGCCAGCAGTTATAAGGTGGGCTTTCAGCCCCAGCATTTT.

DNA of the CDR3: TGTGCCAGCAGTTTAAGGGGACAGGCCCTCACTGAAGCTTTCTTT. Translation: CASSLRGQALTEAFF. The chain is built from TRBV27 and TRBJ1-1, with 8 bases aligning to TRBD1. The germline CDR1 and CDR2 sequences are MNHEY and SMNVEV (reference sequence). The CDR3 covers 15 residues. Trimming at V came to 2 bases and at J to 4 bases, leaving 6 bases not matched to a gene.

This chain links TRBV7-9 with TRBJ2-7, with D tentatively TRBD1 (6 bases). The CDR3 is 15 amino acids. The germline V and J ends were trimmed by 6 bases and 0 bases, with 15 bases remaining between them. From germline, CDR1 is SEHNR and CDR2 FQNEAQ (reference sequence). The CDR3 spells CASSRVQGSSYEQYF. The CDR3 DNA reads TGTGCCAGCAGTCGGGTTCAGGGGAGCTCCTACGAGCAGTACTTC.

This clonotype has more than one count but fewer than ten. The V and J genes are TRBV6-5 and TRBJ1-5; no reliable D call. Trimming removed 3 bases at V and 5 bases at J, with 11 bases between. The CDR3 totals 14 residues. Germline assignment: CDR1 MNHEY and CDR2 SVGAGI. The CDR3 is CASSYSGPHQPQHF. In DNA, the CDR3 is TGTGCCAGCAGTTATTCAGGTCCTCATCAGCCCCAGCATTTT.

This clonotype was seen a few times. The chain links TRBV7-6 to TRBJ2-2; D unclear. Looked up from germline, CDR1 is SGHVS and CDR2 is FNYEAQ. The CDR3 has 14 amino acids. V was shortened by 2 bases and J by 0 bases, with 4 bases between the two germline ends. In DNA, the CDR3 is TGTGCCAGCAGCTTAAACGCGAACACCGGGGAGCTGTTTTTT. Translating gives CASSLNANTGELFF. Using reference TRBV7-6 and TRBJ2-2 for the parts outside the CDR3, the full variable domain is GAGVSQSPRYKVTKRGQDVALRCDPISGHVSLYWYRQALGQGPEFLTYFNYEAQQDKSGLPNDRFSAERPEGSISTLTIQRTEQRDSAMYRCASSLNANTGELFFGEGSRLTVL.

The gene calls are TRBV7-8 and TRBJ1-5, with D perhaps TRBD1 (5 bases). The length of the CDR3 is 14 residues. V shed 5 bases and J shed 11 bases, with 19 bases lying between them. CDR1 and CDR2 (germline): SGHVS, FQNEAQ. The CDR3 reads CASSQLPGWLSQHF. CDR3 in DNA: TGTGCCAGCAGCCAGCTACCAGGGTGGCTATCCCAGCATTTT. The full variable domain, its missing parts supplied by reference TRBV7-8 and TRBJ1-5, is GAGVSQSPRYKVAKRGQDVALRCDPISGHVSLFWYQQALGQGPEFLTYFQNEAQLDKSGLPSDRFFAERPEGSVSTLKIQRTQQEDSAVYLCASSQLPGWLSQHFGDGTRLSIL.

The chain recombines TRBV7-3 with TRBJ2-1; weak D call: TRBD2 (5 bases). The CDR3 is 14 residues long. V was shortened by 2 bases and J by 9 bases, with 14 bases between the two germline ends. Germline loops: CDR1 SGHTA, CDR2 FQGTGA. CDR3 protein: CASSLVPSSREQFF. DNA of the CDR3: TGTGCCAGCAGCTTAGTCCCTAGCAGTCGTGAGCAGTTCTTC.

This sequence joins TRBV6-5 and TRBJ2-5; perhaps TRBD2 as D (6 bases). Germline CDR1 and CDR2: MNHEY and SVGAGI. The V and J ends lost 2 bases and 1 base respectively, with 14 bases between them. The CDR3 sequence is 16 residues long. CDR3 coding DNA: TGTGCCAGCAGTTACGGCACGGGAGCCGGCCAAGAGACCCAGTACTTC. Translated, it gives CASSYGTGAGQETQYF.

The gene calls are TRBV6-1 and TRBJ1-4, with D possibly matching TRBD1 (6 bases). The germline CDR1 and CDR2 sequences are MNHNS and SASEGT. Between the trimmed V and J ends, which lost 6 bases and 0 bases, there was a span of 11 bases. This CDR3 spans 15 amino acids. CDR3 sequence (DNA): TGTGCCAGCAGCCCCAACAGGGCAACTAATGAAAAACTGTTTTTT. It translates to CASSPNRATNEKLFF.